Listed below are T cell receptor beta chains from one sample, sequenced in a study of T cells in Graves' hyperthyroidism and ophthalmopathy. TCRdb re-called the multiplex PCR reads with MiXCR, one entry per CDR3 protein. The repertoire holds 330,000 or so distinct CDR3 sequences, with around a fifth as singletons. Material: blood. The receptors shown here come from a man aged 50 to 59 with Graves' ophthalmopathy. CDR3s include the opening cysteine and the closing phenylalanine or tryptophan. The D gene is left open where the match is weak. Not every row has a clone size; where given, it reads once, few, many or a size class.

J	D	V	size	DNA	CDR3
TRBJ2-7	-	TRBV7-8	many	TGTGCCAGCAGCTTAAGCACAGGTTTTATCTACGAGCAGTACTTC	CASSLSTGFIYEQYF
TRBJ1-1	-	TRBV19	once	TGTGCCAGTCAGTCTCCTCCGAACACTGAAGCTTTCTTT	CASQSPPNTEAFF
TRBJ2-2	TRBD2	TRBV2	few	TGTGCCAGCAGCGCCCTAAAAGGACTAGCGACGAACACCGGGGAGCTGTTTTTT	CASSALKGLATNTGELFF
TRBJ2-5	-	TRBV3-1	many	TGTGCCAGCAGCCAAGACCACAGGCAAGAGACCCAGTACTTC	CASSQDHRQETQYF
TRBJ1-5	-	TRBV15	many	TGTGCCACCAGACCGAGGGGAGGCTCAGGTCAGCCCCAGCATTTT	CATRPRGGSGQPQHF
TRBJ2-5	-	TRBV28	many	TGTGCCAGCAGTTTATTGGGACTCGAGTACCAAGAGACCCAGTACTTC	CASSLLGLEYQETQYF
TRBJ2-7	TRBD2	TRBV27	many	TGTGCCAGCAGTTTACCCGGGAGGGCCGACGAGCAGTACTTC	CASSLPGRADEQYF
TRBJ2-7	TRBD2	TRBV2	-	TGTGCCAGCAAATGGAGCGGGAGCTCCTACGAGCAGTACTTC	CASKWSGSSYEQYF
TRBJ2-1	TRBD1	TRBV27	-	TGTGCCAGCAGTTTAGGGTCGACAGGGAGCTACAATGAGAAGTTCTTC	CASSLGSTGSYNEKFF
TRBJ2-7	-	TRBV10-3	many	TGTGCCATCAGTGAACGGAACTCCTACGAGCAGTACTTC	CAISERNSYEQYF
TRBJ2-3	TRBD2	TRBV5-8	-	TGTGCCAGCAGCACCCGGACTAGCGGGAGTTATGCAGATACGCAGTATTTT	CASSTRTSGSYADTQYF
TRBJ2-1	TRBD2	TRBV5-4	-	TGTGCCAGCAGCCCTAAGAAGCTAGCGGGAGCGGGGAACAATGAGCAGTTCTTC	CASSPKKLAGAGNNEQFF
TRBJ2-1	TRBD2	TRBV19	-	TGTGCCAGTAGTAATCGGCTAGCGGGAGGCAATGAGCAGTTCTTC	CASSNRLAGGNEQFF
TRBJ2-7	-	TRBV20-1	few	TGCAGTGGGGCAGGTGATCCCTACGAGCAGTACTTC	CSGAGDPYEQYF
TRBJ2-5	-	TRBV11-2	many	TGTGCCAGCAGCCCACAACCCCAATTAGAGACCCAGTACTTC	CASSPQPQLETQYF
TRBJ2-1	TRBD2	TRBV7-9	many	TGTGCCAGCAGCCAGCCGGGGGGTGAGCAGTTCTTC	CASSQPGGEQFF
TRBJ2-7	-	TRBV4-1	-	TGCGCCAGCAGCCAAGTGGTTACCGACGCCTACGAGCAGTACTTC	CASSQVVTDAYEQYF
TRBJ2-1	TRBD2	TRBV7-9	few	TGTGCCAGCAGCCTATCACTAGCGGCCATCGATGAGCAGTTCTTC	CASSLSLAAIDEQFF
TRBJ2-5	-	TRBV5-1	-	TGCGCCAGCAGCTTGGATGGCCGGCGGGAGACCCAGTACTTC	CASSLDGRRETQYF
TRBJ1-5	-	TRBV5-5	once	TGTGCCAGTAGTATAATACAGGTTTCTAGCAATCAGCCCCAGCATTTT	CASSIIQVSSNQPQHF
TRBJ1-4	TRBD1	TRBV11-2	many	TGTGCCAGCAGCCCTACAGGGGGACCTAATGAAAAACTGTTTTTT	CASSPTGGPNEKLFF
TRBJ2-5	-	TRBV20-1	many	TGCAGTGCTAGAGATGGAGGGGGAGCGAGGGAGACCCAGTACTTC	CSARDGGGARETQYF
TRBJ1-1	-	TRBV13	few	TGTGCCACCAGTCGGGGGGGACCGAACACTGAAGCTTTCTTT	CATSRGGPNTEAFF
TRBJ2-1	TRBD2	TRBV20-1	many	TGCAGTGCTGGACCGCCCCCTGGGGGAGGGCCTGGTGAGCAGTTCTTC	CSAGPPPGGGPGEQFF
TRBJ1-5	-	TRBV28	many	TGTGCCAGCAGTTTAGTGGACCGACAAAGGGGTCGTCAGCCCCAGCATTTT	CASSLVDRQRGRQPQHF
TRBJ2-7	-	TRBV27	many	TGTGCCAGCAGTCTTAGCGGAGGGGCAATATCCTACGAGCAGTACTTC	CASSLSGGAISYEQYF
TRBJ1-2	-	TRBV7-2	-	TGTGCCAGCAGCTTAGATGGAGGAATAGGCGGCTACACCTTC	CASSLDGGIGGYTF
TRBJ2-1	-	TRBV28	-	TGTGCCAGCAGTTTCCATACGTCGGGTAGAGACAATGAGCAGTTCTTC	CASSFHTSGRDNEQFF
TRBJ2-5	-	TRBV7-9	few	TGTGCCAGCAGCTTATTAGTGAAGGGCGAGACCCAGTACTTC	CASSLLVKGETQYF
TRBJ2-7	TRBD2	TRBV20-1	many	TGCAGTGCACTAGGGACTAGCGGGAGTCTCTCTCTCGAGCAGTACTTC	CSALGTSGSLSLEQYF
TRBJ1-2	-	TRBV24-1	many	TGTGCCTCACATACTGGACGAGAGTCTAACTATGGCTACACCTTC	CASHTGRESNYGYTF